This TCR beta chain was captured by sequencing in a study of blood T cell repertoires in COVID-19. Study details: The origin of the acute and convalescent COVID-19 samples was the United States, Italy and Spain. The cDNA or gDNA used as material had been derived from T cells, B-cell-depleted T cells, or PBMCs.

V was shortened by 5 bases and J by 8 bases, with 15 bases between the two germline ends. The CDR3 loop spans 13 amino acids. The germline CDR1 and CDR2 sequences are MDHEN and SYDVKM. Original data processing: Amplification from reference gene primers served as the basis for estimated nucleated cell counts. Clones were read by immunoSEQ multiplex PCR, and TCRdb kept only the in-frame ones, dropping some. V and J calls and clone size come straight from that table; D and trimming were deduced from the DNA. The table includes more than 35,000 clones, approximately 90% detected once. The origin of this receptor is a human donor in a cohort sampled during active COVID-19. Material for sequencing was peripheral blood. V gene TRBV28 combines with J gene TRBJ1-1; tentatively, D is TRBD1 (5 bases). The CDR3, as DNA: TGTGCCAGCAGTCCCGGGGACGGGGGAGAAGCTTTCTTT. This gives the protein CASSPGDGGEAFF. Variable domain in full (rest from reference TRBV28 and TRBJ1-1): DVKVTQSSRYLVKRTGEKVFLECVQDMDHENMFWYRQDPGLGLRLIYFSYDVKMKEKGDIPEGYSVSREKKERFSLILESASTNQTSMYLCASSPGDGGEAFFGQGTRLTVV.